This is a list of T cell receptor beta chains from one sample in a study of blood T cell repertoires in COVID-19. The repertoire was sequenced with immunoSEQ multiplex PCR; TCRdb's copy has only in-frame clones and lacks some. The table has around 400,000 clones, under 85% seen once. The sample taken for sequencing was PBMCs or T cells enriched from blood (not recorded which). These receptors all come from a woman between 50 and 59 years old who had recovered from COVID-19. Both conserved end residues are part of each CDR3. D genes are given only for firm matches. The size entry is marked missing in some rows and otherwise reads once, few, many or a size class.

size: .
length: 11
J: TRBJ2-5
V: TRBV9
D: .
DNA: TGTGCCAGCAGCGCTCAAGAGACCCAGTACTTC
CDR3: CASSAQETQYF

size: .
length: 15
J: TRBJ2-1
V: TRBV5-1
D: TRBD2
DNA: TGCGCCAGCAGCTTGACGGTAGCGGGAGTGGTTGAGCAGTTCTTC
CDR3: CASSLTVAGVVEQFF

size: .
length: 15
J: TRBJ1-1
V: TRBV6-5
D: TRBD1
DNA: TGTGCCAGCAGTTACTCTGGGACAGCGAACACTGAAGCTTTCTTT
CDR3: CASSYSGTANTEAFF

size: few
length: 17
J: TRBJ2-1
V: TRBV3-1/TRBV3-2
D: TRBD2
DNA: TGTGCCAGCAGCCAGGGGCTAGCGGGAGGGGCCTACAATGAGCAGTTCTTC
CDR3: CASSQGLAGGAYNEQFF

size: .
length: 14
J: TRBJ1-5
V: TRBV19
D: .
DNA: TGTGCCAGTAGTATAGCTGACAGAAATCAGCCCCAGCATTTT
CDR3: CASSIADRNQPQHF

size: many
length: 14
J: TRBJ2-7
V: TRBV19
D: TRBD2
DNA: TGTGCCAGTAGGTCCGGGACTAGCGCGACAGAGCAGTACTTC
CDR3: CASRSGTSATEQYF

size: .
length: 16
J: TRBJ2-3
V: TRBV14
D: TRBD2
DNA: TGTGCCAGCAGCCCCAGCGGGGGACTTTACACAGATACGCAGTATTTT
CDR3: CASSPSGGLYTDTQYF

size: .
length: 16
J: TRBJ2-2
V: TRBV9
D: TRBD2
DNA: TGTGCCAGCAGCGCCTATAGCGGGAGTGGGACCGGGGAGCTGTTTTTT
CDR3: CASSAYSGSGTGELFF

size: .
length: 14
J: TRBJ1-1
V: TRBV19
D: TRBD1
DNA: TGTGCCAGTAGTTATGGACAGGGTCACACTGAAGCTTTCTTT
CDR3: CASSYGQGHTEAFF

size: .
length: 18
J: TRBJ1-6
V: TRBV3-1/TRBV3-2
D: TRBD1
DNA: TGTGCCAGCACCCCCGGGACAGGGTGGGGGTCCTATAATTCACCCCTCCACTTT
CDR3: CASTPGTGWGSYNSPLHF